The subject of this entry is one T cell receptor beta chain. The data are from a study of blood T cell repertoires in COVID-19. Study summary: COVID-19 samples collected from the United States, Italy and Spain covered acute and convalescent phases. PBMCs, B-cell-depleted T cells, or T cells were the source of the cDNA or gDNA that made up the material.

While infection was still active, Seattle patients were enrolled and then followed longitudinally. Here immunoSEQ multiplex PCR was the method, and the copy in TCRdb shows in-frame clones only, minus some. The sample yields about 240,000 clones, about 90% seen once. V lost 0 bases to trimming and J lost 0 bases, with 12 bases between them. The CDR3 length is 16 residues. The germline V gene encodes CDR1 GTSNPN and CDR2 SVGIG (reference sequence). The chain joins TRBV30 to TRBJ1-5; weak D call: TRBD1 (5 bases). Sequencing input: peripheral blood. The origin of this receptor is a man in his thirties or forties with COVID-19, enrolled during active disease. The CDR3 reads CAWSVPGGYSNQPQHF. The CDR3 DNA reads TGTGCCTGGAGTGTACCCGGGGGGTATAGCAATCAGCCCCAGCATTTT. Full variable domain (remainder filled in from reference TRBV30 and TRBJ1-5): SQTIHQWPATLVQPVGSPLSLECTVEGTSNPNLYWYRQAAGRGLQLLFYSVGIGQISSEVPQNLSASRPQDRQFILSSKKLLLSDSGFYLCAWSVPGGYSNQPQHFGDGTRLSIL.